This T cell receptor (beta chain) was recorded in a study of tumor-infiltrating lymphocytes in primary liver carcinoma. Study as a whole: Patients, male and female, were 30 to 69 years old.

This CDR3 is built from 14 residues. The V end was cut by 6 bases, the J end by 4 bases, with 18 bases between. In germline, CDR1 is DFQATT, CDR2 SNEGSKA (reference sequence). Researchers generated TCR beta cDNA from about 0.5 ug of total RNA, relying on a constant-region primer. It was through three nested multiplex PCR rounds of slightly modified ARM-PCR that TCR beta libraries arose. A C-beta reverse primer was combined with TRBV1-TRBV30 forward primers in the first two PCR rounds, and each round had approximately 10 cycles. A single record per CDR3 protein comes from TCRdb applying MiXCR to the multiplex PCR reads. The sample lists about 310,000 distinct CDR3 sequences, 50% to 60% occurring once. Alongside blood RNA obtained from unsorted whole blood, germline DNA was also extracted.

This chain connects TRBV20-1 to TRBJ2-5, with D possibly being TRBD2 (6 bases). The clonotype was recovered from a woman younger than 45 with primary liver carcinoma and hepatitis B virus infection. Sequencing input: peripheral blood. CDR3 residues: CSAPRSGVAETQYF. The CDR3 DNA is TGCAGTGCCCCGAGGTCGGGAGTGGCAGAGACCCAGTACTTC.